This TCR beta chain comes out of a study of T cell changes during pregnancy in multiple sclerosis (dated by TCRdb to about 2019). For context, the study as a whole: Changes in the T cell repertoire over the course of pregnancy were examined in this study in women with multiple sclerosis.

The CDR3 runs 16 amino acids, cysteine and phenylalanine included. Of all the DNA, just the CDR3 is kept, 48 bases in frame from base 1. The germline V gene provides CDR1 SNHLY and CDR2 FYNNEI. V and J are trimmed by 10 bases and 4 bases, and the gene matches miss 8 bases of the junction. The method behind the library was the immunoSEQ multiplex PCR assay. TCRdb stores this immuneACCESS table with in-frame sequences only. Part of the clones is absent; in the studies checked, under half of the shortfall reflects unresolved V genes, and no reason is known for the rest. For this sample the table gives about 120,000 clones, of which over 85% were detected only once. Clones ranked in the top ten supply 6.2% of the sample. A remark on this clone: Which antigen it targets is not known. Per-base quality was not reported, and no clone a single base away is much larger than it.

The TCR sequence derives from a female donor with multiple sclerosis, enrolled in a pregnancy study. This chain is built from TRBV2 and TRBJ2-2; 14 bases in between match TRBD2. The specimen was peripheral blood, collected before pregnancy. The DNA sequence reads TGTGCCATAAGACTAGCGGGAGGGCCGGGCACCGGGGAGCTGTTTTTT. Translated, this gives CAIRLAGGPGTGELFF.